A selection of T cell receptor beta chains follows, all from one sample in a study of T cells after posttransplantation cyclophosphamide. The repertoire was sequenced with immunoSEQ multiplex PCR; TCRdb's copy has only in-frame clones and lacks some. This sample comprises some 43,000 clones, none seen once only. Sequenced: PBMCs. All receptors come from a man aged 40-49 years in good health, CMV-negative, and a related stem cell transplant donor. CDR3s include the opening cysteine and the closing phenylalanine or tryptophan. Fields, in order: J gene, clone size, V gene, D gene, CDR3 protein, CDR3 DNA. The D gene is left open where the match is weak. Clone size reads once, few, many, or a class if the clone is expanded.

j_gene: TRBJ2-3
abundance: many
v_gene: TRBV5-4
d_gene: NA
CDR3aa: CASSLASDTQYF
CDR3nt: TGTGCCAGCAGCTTGGCCTCCGATACGCAGTATTTT

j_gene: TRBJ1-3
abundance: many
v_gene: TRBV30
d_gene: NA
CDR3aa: CAWSLGLTSGNTIYF
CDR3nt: TGTGCCTGGAGTTTGGGCCTAACCTCTGGAAACACCATATATTTT

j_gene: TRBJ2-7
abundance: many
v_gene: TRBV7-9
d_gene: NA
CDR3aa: CASTHRGYEQYF
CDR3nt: TGTGCCAGCACCCACCGAGGCTACGAGCAGTACTTC

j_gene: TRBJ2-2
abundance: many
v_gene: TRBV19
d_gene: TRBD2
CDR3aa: CASRRPGLATGGELFF
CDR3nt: TGTGCCAGTAGGAGACCGGGACTAGCGACGGGCGGGGAGCTGTTTTTT

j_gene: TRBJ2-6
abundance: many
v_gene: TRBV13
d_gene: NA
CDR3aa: CASSLEEAGANVLTF
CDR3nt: TGTGCCAGCAGCTTGGAGGAAGCTGGGGCCAACGTCCTGACTTTC

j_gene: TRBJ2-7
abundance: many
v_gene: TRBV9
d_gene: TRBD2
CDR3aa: CASSVGLAETYEQYF
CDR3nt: TGTGCCAGCAGCGTAGGGCTAGCGGAAACCTACGAGCAGTACTTC

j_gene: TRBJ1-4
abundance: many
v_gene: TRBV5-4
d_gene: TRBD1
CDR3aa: CASSLGQGVYEKLFF
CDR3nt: TGTGCCAGCAGCTTAGGACAGGGGGTCTACGAAAAACTGTTTTTT

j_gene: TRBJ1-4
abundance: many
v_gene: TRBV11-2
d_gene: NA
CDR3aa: CASSLDLGQNNEKLFF
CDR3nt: TGTGCCAGCAGCTTAGACTTAGGACAGAATAATGAAAAACTGTTTTTT

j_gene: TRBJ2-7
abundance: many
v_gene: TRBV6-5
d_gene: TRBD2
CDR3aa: CASSYRISGNSYEQYF
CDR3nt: TGTGCCAGCAGTTATCGTATTAGCGGGAACTCCTACGAGCAGTACTTC

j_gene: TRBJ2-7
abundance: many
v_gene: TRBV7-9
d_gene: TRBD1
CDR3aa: CASSLRDSLDEQYF
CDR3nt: TGTGCCAGCAGCCTCCGGGACAGTTTGGACGAGCAGTACTTC

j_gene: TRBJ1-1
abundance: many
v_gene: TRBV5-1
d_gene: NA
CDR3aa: CASSSEGGTEAFF
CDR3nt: TGCGCCAGCAGCTCCGAAGGGGGCACTGAAGCTTTCTTT

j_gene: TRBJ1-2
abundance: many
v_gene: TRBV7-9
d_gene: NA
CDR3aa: CASSVGGGGYGYTF
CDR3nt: TGTGCCAGCAGCGTAGGTGGCGGGGGCTATGGCTACACCTTC

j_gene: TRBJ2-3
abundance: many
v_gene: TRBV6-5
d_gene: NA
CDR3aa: CASSYSSRGTDTQYF
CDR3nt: TGTGCCAGCAGTTACTCCTCGCGGGGCACAGATACGCAGTATTTT

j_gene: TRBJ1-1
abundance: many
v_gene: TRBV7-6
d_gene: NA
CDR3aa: CASSSNGYTEAFF
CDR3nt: TGTGCCAGCAGCTCGAACGGGTACACTGAAGCTTTCTTT

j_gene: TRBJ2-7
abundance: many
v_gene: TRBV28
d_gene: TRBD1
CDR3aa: CASSFGTGFHEQYF
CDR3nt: TGTGCCAGCAGTTTCGGGACAGGATTTCACGAGCAGTACTTC

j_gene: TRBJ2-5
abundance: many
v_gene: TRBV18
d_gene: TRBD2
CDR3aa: CASSRQTSDGRETQYF
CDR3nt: TGTGCCAGCTCACGACAAACTAGCGACGGAAGAGAGACCCAGTACTTC

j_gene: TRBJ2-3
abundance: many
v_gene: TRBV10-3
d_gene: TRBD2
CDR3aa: CAISSAGGPSDTQYF
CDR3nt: TGTGCCATCAGCTCCGCGGGAGGCCCATCAGATACGCAGTATTTT

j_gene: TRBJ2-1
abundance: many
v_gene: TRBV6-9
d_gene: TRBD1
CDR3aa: CASSRGQGAKGEQFF
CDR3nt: TGTGCCAGCAGCCGGGGACAGGGGGCAAAGGGTGAGCAGTTCTTC

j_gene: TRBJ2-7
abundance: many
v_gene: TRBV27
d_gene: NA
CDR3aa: CASSLSPRYEQYF
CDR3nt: TGTGCCAGCAGTTTATCCCCGAGGTACGAGCAGTACTTC

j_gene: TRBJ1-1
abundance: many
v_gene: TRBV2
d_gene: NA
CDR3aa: CASSESRGANTEAFF
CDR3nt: TGTGCCAGCAGTGAGAGCAGGGGTGCGAACACTGAAGCTTTCTTT

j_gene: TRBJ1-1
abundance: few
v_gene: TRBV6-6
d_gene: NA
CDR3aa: CASSYSRGRYPEAFF
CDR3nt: TGTGCCAGCAGTTACTCCCGAGGAAGGTATCCTGAAGCTTTCTTT

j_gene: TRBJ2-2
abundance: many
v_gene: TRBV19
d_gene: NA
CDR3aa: CASSFLRSSTGELFF
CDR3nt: TGTGCCAGTAGTTTCCTCAGGTCATCTACCGGGGAGCTGTTTTTT

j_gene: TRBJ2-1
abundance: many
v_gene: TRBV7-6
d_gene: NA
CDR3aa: CASQSEVDLHEQFF
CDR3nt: TGTGCCAGCCAATCCGAGGTCGATCTCCATGAGCAGTTCTTC

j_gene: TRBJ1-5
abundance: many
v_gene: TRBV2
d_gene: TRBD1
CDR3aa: CASSSGTGYFQPQHF
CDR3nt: TGTGCCAGCAGTTCCGGGACAGGGTATTTTCAGCCCCAGCATTTT

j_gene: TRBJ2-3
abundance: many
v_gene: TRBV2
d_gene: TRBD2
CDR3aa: CASSEDAGGGYTDTQYF
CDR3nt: TGTGCCAGCAGTGAAGACGCGGGGGGGGGATACACAGATACGCAGTATTTT

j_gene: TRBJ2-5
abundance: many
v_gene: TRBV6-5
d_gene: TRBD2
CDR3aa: CASSRLAEGQETQYF
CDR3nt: TGTGCCAGCAGCCGACTAGCGGAGGGCCAAGAGACCCAGTACTTC